This T cell receptor (beta chain) came from a study of cytomegalovirus exposure and HLA in healthy donors. Study results and caveats: Within a later analysis, the majority of CMV-associated TCR beta chains appeared HLA-restricted.

This CDR3 comprises 17 residues. Trimming removed 2 bases from V and 0 bases from J, with 11 bases in between. Looked up from germline, CDR1 is SGHTA and CDR2 is FQGNSA. Donors consisted of healthy bone marrow donors. PCR employed 60 Vbeta and 13 Jbeta primers. Measured with immunoSEQ multiplex PCR; TCRdb has only the in-frame clones, and not every one. The sample comprises fewer than 200,000 clones, about 65% of which are singletons, and about 2.7% rests with the top ten. Points on this clone: Its target is not known.

Sequencing was performed on PBMCs. This clonotype was obtained from a woman between 25 and 40 years old in good health and CMV-seronegative. The J gene is TRBJ2-6, the V gene TRBV7-2, with a tentative D call TRBD1 (5 bases). This CDR3 reads CASSLQGTSSGANVLTF. CDR3 nucleotides: TGTGCCAGCAGCTTACAGGGCACGAGCTCTGGGGCCAACGTCCTGACTTTC.